The 27 T cell receptor beta chains below were found in one sample sequenced in a study of graft-versus-host responses after intestinal transplantation. Sequencing was performed with immunoSEQ multiplex PCR; in TCRdb, only in-frame clones are kept and a portion is missing. The repertoire holds 85,000 to 100,000 clones, 90% to 95% seen once, with around 0.17% in the top ten. No antigen is known for these receptors. The sample was unstimulated CD4+ T cells sorted from spleen or lymph node cells, taken before intestinal transplant. Receptor source: a human donor who received an intestinal transplant.

The chain carries TRBV29-1 and TRBJ2-3, with D maybe TRBD2 (6 bases). The CDR3 extends over 14 amino acids. V lost 5 bases to trimming and J lost 5 bases, with 17 bases between them. In germline, CDR1 is SQVTM, CDR2 ANQGSEA. In nucleotides, the CDR3 is TGCAGCGTTCCCACGGGCGGGGTGGGAGATACGCAGTATTTT. Translating it yields CSVPTGGVGDTQYF.

This clone was counted between two and nine times. V usage is TRBV2 and J usage is TRBJ1-3; possible D gene TRBD1, 6 bases. Deletions cut 9 bases from V and 4 bases from J, with 16 bases between. Germline CDR1 and CDR2: SNHLY and FYNNEI. There are 14 residues in the CDR3. This CDR3 is CASARGGDGNTIYF. The CDR3 DNA is TGTGCCAGTGCGAGGGGGGGAGACGGAAACACCATATATTTT.

The V and J genes are TRBV4-3 and TRBJ2-2; 9 bases are shared with TRBD1. Per the germline V gene, CDR1 is LGHNA and CDR2 is YSLEER. This CDR3 has 17 residues. After removal of 6 bases from V and 5 bases from J, the junction contained 13 bases not matched to a gene. CDR3: CASREWGQGGRTGELFF. The DNA for the CDR3 is TGCGCCAGCAGGGAATGGGGACAGGGAGGCCGTACCGGGGAGCTGTTTTTT.

The chain has TRBV9 and TRBJ2-7, with 7 bases fitting TRBD2. This CDR3 contains 17 residues. Trimming removed 0 bases from V and 3 bases from J; junction bases left unmatched: 12. The germline V gene encodes CDR1 SGDLS and CDR2 YYNGEE. The CDR3 sequence: CASSVGVSGGSFYEQYF. The CDR3 nucleotides are TGTGCCAGCAGCGTAGGGGTCTCGGGCGGGAGTTTCTACGAGCAGTACTTC. The full variable domain, rest sourced from reference TRBV9 and TRBJ2-7, is DSGVTQTPKHLITATGQRVTLRCSPRSGDLSVYWYQQSLDQGLQFLIQYYNGEERAKGNILERFSAQQFPDLHSELNLSSLELGDSALYFCASSVGVSGGSFYEQYFGPGTRLTVT.

The rearrangement uses TRBV11-3 and TRBJ2-7, with D maybe TRBD1 (5 bases). The V end was cut by 4 bases, the J end by 2 bases, with 12 bases between. The CDR3 is made up of 14 amino acids. Germline assignment: CDR1 SGHNT and CDR2 YENEEA. The CDR3 region is CASSSGLSPYEQYF. The CDR3 nucleotides are TGTGCCAGCAGCTCAGGGCTATCGCCCTACGAGCAGTACTTC.

V gene TRBV4-2 combines with J gene TRBJ2-7, with 9 bases that match TRBD2. The ends lost 0 bases at V and 3 bases at J; junction bases unmatched: 9. Germline V CDR1 and CDR2: LGHNA, YNFKEQ. The CDR3 contains 17 residues. The CDR3 coding sequence is TGTGCCAGCAGCCAAGATCGGGCACGAGCGGGAGGCTACGAGCAGTACTTC. Its protein product is CASSQDRARAGGYEQYF.

This clone was seen only a few times. V gene TRBV6-5 combines with J gene TRBJ1-3, with D possibly matching TRBD1 (5 bases). Trimming removed 6 bases from V and 2 bases from J, with 5 bases in between. The CDR3 is 12 residues long. CDR1 and CDR2 (germline): MNHEY, SVGAGI. For the CDR3, the DNA is TGTGCCAGCAGGGGGCCTGGAAACACCATATATTTT. Translated: CASRGPGNTIYF.

This chain connects TRBV2 to TRBJ2-7; TRBD2 aligns across 7 bases. Trimming removed 1 base from V and 8 bases from J; junction bases left unmatched: 8. Germline lookup yields CDR1 SNHLY and CDR2 FYNNEI. The CDR3 consists of 14 residues. The CDR3 protein is CASSEGAGALQQYF. The DNA for the CDR3 is TGTGCCAGCAGTGAAGGGGCGGGAGCGCTCCAGCAGTACTTC.

The CDR3 bases are TGTGCCGCCCGGGACAGGGGGACACTCACAGATACGCAGTATTTT. This sequence encodes CAARDRGTLTDTQYF. This chain uses TRBV6-1 with TRBJ2-3, with 11 nucleotides matching TRBD1. Germline trimming cut 11 bases from V and 2 bases from J; bases unmatched to any gene: 9. This CDR3 contains 15 residues. Germline loops: CDR1 MNHNS, CDR2 SASEGT.

This chain joins TRBV18 and TRBJ1-1, with D possibly matching TRBD1 (5 bases). Looked up from germline, CDR1 is KGHSH and CDR2 is LQKENI. Trimming shortened V by 5 bases and J by 2 bases, and 9 bases separated the two germline ends. CDR3 length: 13 amino acids. The CDR3 sequence is CASSATGNTEAFF. The CDR3 nucleotides are TGTGCCAGCTCAGCAACAGGTAACACTGAAGCTTTCTTT.

This chain uses TRBV9 with TRBJ2-3; TRBD2 agrees at 7 bases. The germline V gene encodes CDR1 SGDLS and CDR2 YYNGEE. This CDR3 spans 15 amino acids. V lost 4 bases to trimming and J lost 0 bases; unmatched junction nucleotides: 5. The chain's CDR3 is CASSSYGGSTDTQYF. Here the CDR3 DNA reads TGTGCCAGCAGCTCATACGGGGGGAGCACAGATACGCAGTATTTT.

The chain employs TRBV28 and TRBJ1-2; possible D gene TRBD1, 6 bases. Trimming shortened V by 1 base and J by 8 bases, and 14 bases separated the two germline ends. The germline CDR1 and CDR2 sequences are MDHEN and SYDVKM. The CDR3 spans 14 residues. The CDR3 DNA reads as TGTGCCAGCAGTTTATCAAGGGGGGGGTACGGCTACACCTTC. Translation: CASSLSRGGYGYTF.

V and J are TRBV2 and TRBJ1-5; perhaps TRBD1 as D (5 bases). The V end lost 5 bases, the J end lost 0 bases, and 20 bases lay between the germline ends. Germline-derived CDR1 and CDR2 are SNHLY and FYNNEI. CDR3 length: 18 amino acids. The CDR3 DNA sequence: TGTGCCAGCAGTCCTGACAGCCTCGGGCCTTATAGCAATCAGCCCCAGCATTTT. Translated: CASSPDSLGPYSNQPQHF. The entire variable domain, with the rest obtained from reference TRBV2 and TRBJ1-5, is as follows: EPEVTQTPSHQVTQMGQEVILRCVPISNHLYFYWYRQILGQKVEFLVSFYNNEISEKSEIFDDQFSVERPDGSNFTLKIRSTKLEDSAMYFCASSPDSLGPYSNQPQHFGDGTRLSIL.

The chain employs TRBV6-4 and TRBJ2-6, with a possible D match to TRBD1 (5 bases). Germline values: CDR1 MRHNA, CDR2 SNTAGT. V gave up 4 bases and J gave up 0 bases, with 10 bases separating them. The CDR3 has 16 amino acids. CDR3 loop: CASSGTYSSGANVLTF. CDR3 in DNA: TGTGCCAGCAGTGGGACATACAGCTCTGGGGCCAACGTCCTGACTTTC.

The chain joins TRBV6-5 to TRBJ1-2; tentatively, D is TRBD1 (5 bases). Germline CDR1 MNHEY, CDR2 SVGAGI. V was cut by 6 bases and J by 8 bases, with 13 bases left in between. The CDR3 has 12 amino acids. The CDR3 reads CASSDSGVGYTF. Written as DNA, the CDR3 is TGTGCCAGCAGCGATTCGGGGGTAGGCTACACCTTC.

The chain carries TRBV6-5 and TRBJ2-1; TRBD2 aligns across 10 bases. CDR3 length equals 15 residues. Germline V CDR1 and CDR2: MNHEY, SVGAGI. Unmatched junction bases numbered 2, after V lost 2 bases and J lost 4 bases. The CDR3 reads CASSYSGRVYNEQFF. Here the CDR3 DNA reads TGTGCCAGCAGTTACAGCGGGAGGGTTTACAATGAGCAGTTCTTC.

V is TRBV5-1 and J is TRBJ1-6, with D tentatively TRBD1 (5 bases). The CDR3 is 15 amino acids. The V end lost 1 base, the J end lost 10 bases, and 15 bases lay between the germline ends. Germline V lookup: CDR1 SGHRS, CDR2 YFSETQ. The CDR3 nucleotides read TGCGCCAGCAGCTTGATGCGGGGCGACGACTCACCCCTCCACTTT. It translates to CASSLMRGDDSPLHF.

V gene TRBV6-5 combines with J gene TRBJ2-1, with 8 bases matching TRBD1. This CDR3 has 16 amino acids. The ends lost 4 bases at V and 2 bases at J; junction bases unmatched: 7. The germline gives CDR1 MNHEY, CDR2 SVGAGI. The CDR3 coding sequence is TGTGCCAGCAGTTTGGACAGGGCCGTTACCTACAATGAGCAGTTCTTC. Translation gives CASSLDRAVTYNEQFF.

The V gene is TRBV19, the J gene TRBJ1-6; 9 positions match TRBD1. Losses at the gene ends were 6 bases for V and 8 bases for J; bases not matched to a gene: 8. Germline CDR1 is LNHDA and CDR2 is SQIVND (reference sequence). There are 15 residues in the CDR3. CDR3 residues: CASSPTGGTYSPLHF. DNA of the CDR3: TGTGCCAGTAGCCCAACAGGGGGCACGTATTCACCCCTCCACTTT. Full variable domain (missing parts from reference TRBV19 and TRBJ1-6): DGGITQSPKYLFRKEGQNVTLSCEQNLNHDAMYWYRQDPGQGLRLIYYSQIVNDFQKGDIAEGYSVSREKKESFPLTVTSAQKNPTAFYLCASSPTGGTYSPLHFGNGTRLTVT.

V is TRBV10-2 and J is TRBJ2-3; no clear D. The V and J ends lost 2 bases and 8 bases respectively, with 8 bases between them. The germline CDR1 and CDR2 sequences are WSHSY and SAAADI. This CDR3 region has 12 residues. In nucleotides, the CDR3 is TGCGCCAGCAGTGAGATGTCCAGTACGCAGTATTTT. Encoded protein: CASSEMSSTQYF.

The CDR3 region is CASSFVADGANEQFF. The CDR3 coding sequence is TGTGCCAGCAGTTTCGTAGCGGACGGGGCCAATGAGCAGTTCTTC. This chain joins TRBV2 and TRBJ2-1, with a tentative D call TRBD2 (6 bases). This CDR3 is built from 15 residues. The germline V and J ends were trimmed by 5 bases and 6 bases, with 17 bases remaining between them. Germline assignment: CDR1 SNHLY and CDR2 FYNNEI. Full variable domain (rest looked up from reference TRBV2 and TRBJ2-1): EPEVTQTPSHQVTQMGQEVILRCVPISNHLYFYWYRQILGQKVEFLVSFYNNEISEKSEIFDDQFSVERPDGSNFTLKIRSTKLEDSAMYFCASSFVADGANEQFFGPGTRLTVL.

This rearrangement joins TRBV11-2 to TRBJ2-7; 9 bases are shared with TRBD1. J was trimmed by 3 bases and V by 4 bases; bases with no gene match: 10. This CDR3 comprises 16 residues. Germline CDR1 and CDR2: SGHAT and FQNNGV. CDR3 protein: CASSSGRDRAYYEQYF. In nucleotides, the CDR3 is TGTGCCAGCAGCTCGGGCCGGGACAGGGCATACTACGAGCAGTACTTC.

This clone appeared once. The J gene is TRBJ1-2, the V gene TRBV5-6; 9 positions match TRBD1. Trimming cost V 4 bases and J 8 bases; bases outside gene matches: 6. This CDR3 is built from 13 residues. From germline, CDR1 is SGHDT and CDR2 YYEEEE. The CDR3 loop is CASSRDRVGGYTF. CDR3 in DNA: TGTGCCAGCAGCCGGGACAGGGTCGGGGGCTACACCTTC.

The J gene is TRBJ2-5, the V gene TRBV7-2, with TRBD2 matching over 9 bases. The CDR3 extends over 16 amino acids. From germline, CDR1 is SGHTA and CDR2 FQGNSA. With V trimmed by 5 bases and J by 3 bases, 10 bases remained unmatched. The CDR3 sequence is CASSRTPGLAEETQYF. The CDR3 region has the DNA TGTGCCAGCAGCCGAACCCCGGGACTAGCAGAAGAGACCCAGTACTTC.

The chain is built from TRBV6-5 and TRBJ1-1; tentatively, D is TRBD1 (6 bases). CDR3 length equals 15 residues. Trimming stripped 6 bases from V and 7 bases from J, with 21 bases between. Per germline, CDR1 MNHEY and CDR2 SVGAGI. The CDR3 sequence: CASSTGSRIRDEAFF. The CDR3 DNA is TGTGCCAGCAGCACAGGGTCCAGGATCAGGGATGAAGCTTTCTTT.

The J gene is TRBJ1-3, the V gene TRBV12-2; the table's D gene call, TRBD1, was not cross checked with the DNA. TRBV12-2 is listed as a pseudogene. The CDR3 length is 14 residues. The CDR3 is CASRFLSSGNTIYF. The CDR3, as DNA: TGTGCAAGTCGCTTCCTCAGCTCTGGAAACACCATATATTTT.

The chain is built from TRBV4-1 and TRBJ1-2; 8 bases are shared with TRBD1. V was pared by 4 bases and J by 4 bases, with 8 bases of the junction left unmatched. The CDR3 covers 15 residues. Germline loops: CDR1 MGHRA, CDR2 YSYEKL. DNA of the CDR3: TGCGCCAGCAGCCCCGGACAGGGCCCTGTCTATGGCTACACCTTC. Its translation: CASSPGQGPVYGYTF.